This T cell receptor (beta chain) was retrieved from a study of Tregs in tolerant kidney transplant recipients. V was cut by 1 base and J by 4 bases, with 14 bases left in between. Germline CDR1 and CDR2: MNHNS and SASEGT. The CDR3 length is 15 residues. The data were produced by immunoSEQ multiplex PCR, yet TCRdb's version contains in-frame clones alone and is incomplete. The table lists under 300,000 clones, about 80% of them singletons. This receptor was identified in a human donor in good health. This chain connects TRBV6-1 to TRBJ2-7, with D perhaps matching TRBD2 (6 bases). Sample: CD4+ T cells from blood. The CDR3 DNA sequence: TGTGCCAGCAGTGAAGTGGGGGGTTCTATATACGAGCAGTACTTC. This codes for CASSEVGGSIYEQYF.